The clone carrying this T cell receptor (beta chain) has ten or more counts. Its antigen is unidentified. The germline V gene encodes CDR1 SGHTA and CDR2 FQGNSA. The CDR3 contains 14 residues. The ends lost 3 bases at V and 9 bases at J; junction bases unmatched: 10. These data are taken from a study of neurological immune-mediated disorders. Findings and caveats of the study: Across subjects, no CDR3 amino acid sequence appeared in expanded clones of more than one subject, a finding that suggested private repertoires in all groups.

By 5'RACE with 10-nucleotide random UMIs, the cDNA was made. MiXCR was run by TCRdb on the 5' RACE reads, yielding one entry per CDR3 protein. The sample gives 80,000 to 100,000 distinct CDR3 sequences, roughly 3.5% of which show up once; 2.9% is in the top ten. Input material: PBMCs. The sequence came from a woman aged 45-65 years with multiple sclerosis. The rearrangement joins TRBV7-2 to TRBJ2-7; 8 bases are a match to TRBD2. CDR3 loop: CASSLGSGGQVQYF. CDR3 nucleotide sequence: TGTGCCAGCAGCTTGGGATCGGGGGGGCAGGTGCAGTACTTC.